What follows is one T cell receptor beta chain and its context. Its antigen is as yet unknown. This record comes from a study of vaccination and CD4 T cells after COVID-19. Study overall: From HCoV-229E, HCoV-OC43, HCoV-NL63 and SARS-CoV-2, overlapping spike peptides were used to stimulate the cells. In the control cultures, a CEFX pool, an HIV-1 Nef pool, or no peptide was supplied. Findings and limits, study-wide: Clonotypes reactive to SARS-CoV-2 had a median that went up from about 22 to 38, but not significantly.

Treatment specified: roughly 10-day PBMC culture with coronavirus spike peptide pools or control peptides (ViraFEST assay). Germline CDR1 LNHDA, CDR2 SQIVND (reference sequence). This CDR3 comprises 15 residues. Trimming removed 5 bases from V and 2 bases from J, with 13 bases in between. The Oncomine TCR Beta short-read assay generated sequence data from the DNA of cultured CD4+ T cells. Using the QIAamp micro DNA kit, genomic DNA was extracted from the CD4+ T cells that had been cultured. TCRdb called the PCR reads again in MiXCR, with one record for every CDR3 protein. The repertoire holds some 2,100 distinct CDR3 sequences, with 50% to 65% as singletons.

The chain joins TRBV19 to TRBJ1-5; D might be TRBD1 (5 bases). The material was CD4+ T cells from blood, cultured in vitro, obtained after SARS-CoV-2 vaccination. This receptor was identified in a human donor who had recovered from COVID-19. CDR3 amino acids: CASSPLQVGNQPQHF. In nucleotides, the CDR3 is TGTGCCAGTAGTCCTCTACAGGTTGGCAATCAGCCCCAGCATTTT.